Below are 16 T cell receptor beta chains sequenced from a single sample in a study of PD-1 blockade in classical Hodgkin lymphoma. Time point of the sample: cycle 4 day 1 (C4D1), after more than five weeks of nivolumab. The patients all showed relapse after autologous stem cell transplantation, while their brentuximab vedotin exposure varied. The assay was immunoSEQ multiplex PCR, and TCRdb's table has in-frame clones only and misses some. Among about 64,000 clones listed, more than 80% were seen once. The input for sequencing was peripheral blood mononuclear cells (PBMCs), taken before the fourth cycle of nivolumab. These receptors all stem from a human donor with classical Hodgkin lymphoma.

The chain uses TRBV6-5 and TRBJ1-1; D remains unclear. The CDR3 length is 14 residues. Deletions cut 7 bases from V and 2 bases from J, with 14 bases between. CDR1 is MNHEY and CDR2 is SVGAGI in the germline V gene. The CDR3 is CASTPSSFNTEAFF. The CDR3 region has the DNA TGTGCCAGCACCCCCTCGAGCTTTAACACTGAAGCTTTCTTT.

The V and J genes are TRBV19 and TRBJ2-4; D is unclear. The CDR3 covers 14 residues. V gave up 2 bases and J gave up 5 bases, with 10 bases separating them. Germline V gives CDR1 LNHDA, CDR2 SQIVND (reference sequence). The CDR3 DNA reads TGTGCCAGTAGTATACATTACGGTGAAAACATTCAGTACTTC. Its translation: CASSIHYGENIQYF. The variable domain in full, completed from reference TRBV19 and TRBJ2-4, reads DGGITQSPKYLFRKEGQNVTLSCEQNLNHDAMYWYRQDPGQGLRLIYYSQIVNDFQKGDIAEGYSVSREKKESFPLTVTSAQKNPTAFYLCASSIHYGENIQYFGAGTRLSVL.

The V and J genes are TRBV19 and TRBJ1-1, with TRBD1 matching 9 bases. This CDR3 has 14 residues. The germline gives CDR1 LNHDA, CDR2 SQIVND (reference sequence). Trimming removed 5 bases from V and 5 bases from J; junction bases left unmatched: 6. The CDR3 DNA reads TGTGCCAGTAGTGCGGACAGGGGAGGGACTGAAGCTTTCTTT. This sequence encodes CASSADRGGTEAFF.

The rearrangement joins TRBV9 to TRBJ2-5; 10 nucleotides agree with TRBD2. CDR3 size: 18 residues. V lost 4 bases and J lost 1; bases outside the gene matches: 13. Germline V gene data show CDR1 as SGDLS and CDR2 as YYNGEE. This CDR3 reads CASSYRGSGGDIQETQYF. DNA for the CDR3: TGTGCCAGCAGCTATAGAGGGAGCGGGGGGGATATCCAAGAGACCCAGTACTTC.

V and J are TRBV2 and TRBJ2-1, with D possibly being TRBD2 (6 bases). The CDR3 is 13 amino acids. Per germline, CDR1 SNHLY and CDR2 FYNNEI. The ends were cut back, 6 bases at V and 6 bases at J, with 12 bases in the middle. The CDR3 protein is CASSRDLGNEQFF. The CDR3, as DNA: TGTGCCAGCAGCCGGGACTTAGGCAATGAGCAGTTCTTC.

This rearrangement joins TRBV2 to TRBJ2-5; TRBD2 aligns across 9 bases. CDR1 SNHLY and CDR2 FYNNEI come from the germline V gene. J gave up 6 bases and V 2 bases, and 7 bases lay outside the gene matches. This CDR3 region has 15 residues. CDR3 sequence reads: CASSEQVAGAQTQYF. CDR3 bases: TGTGCCAGCAGTGAACAGGTAGCGGGGGCACAGACCCAGTACTTC.

This clone appeared once. This chain joins TRBV27 and TRBJ1-5, with D possibly TRBD1 on 5 matching bases. Trimming stripped 2 bases from V and 15 bases from J, with 20 bases between. This CDR3 is 14 amino acids long. Per the germline V gene, CDR1 is MNHEY and CDR2 is SMNVEV (reference sequence). CDR3 bases: TGTGCCAGCAGTTTAACCCGTGGGCAGGGCTCTCGGCATTTT. Translated, it gives CASSLTRGQGSRHF.

This rearrangement joins TRBV7-6 to TRBJ2-3; tentative D call: TRBD1 (7 bases). Per germline, CDR1 SGHVS and CDR2 FNYEAQ. V lost 5 bases and J 0 bases, leaving 12 bases between the germline ends. The CDR3 is 15 residues long. The DNA for the CDR3 is TGTGCCAGCAGCCCGGAGGGGGCTAGCACAGATACGCAGTATTTT. Protein product: CASSPEGASTDTQYF.

The chain links TRBV30 to TRBJ2-1, with 10 bases identical to TRBD2. V lost 4 bases, J lost 5 bases, and 5 bases stayed unmatched. This CDR3 has 14 amino acids. From germline, CDR1 is GTSNPN and CDR2 SVGIG (reference sequence). For the CDR3, the DNA is TGTGCCTGGACGTCTAGCGGGGGAAACAATGAGCAGTTCTTC. Its protein is CAWTSSGGNNEQFF.

The chain carries TRBV5-6 and TRBJ2-5, with 10 bases fitting TRBD2. Trimming took 3 bases from V and 3 from J; bases not matched to a gene: 11. Germline assignment: CDR1 SGHDT and CDR2 YYEEEE. The CDR3 totals 17 residues. CDR3 region: CASSSSILAGVKETQYF. In nucleotides, the CDR3 is TGTGCCAGCAGCTCCTCTATTCTAGCGGGGGTTAAAGAGACCCAGTACTTC.

The chain employs TRBV30 and TRBJ2-3; either TRBD1 or TRBD2 may fit D (6 bases each). This CDR3 is built from 14 residues. Germline V lookup: CDR1 GTSNPN, CDR2 SVGIG (reference sequence). Trimming left V 5 bases short and J 1 base short, with 13 bases between. CDR3: CAWGGLSGTDTQYF. The CDR3 DNA follows: TGTGCCTGGGGGGGGCTTAGTGGCACAGATACGCAGTATTTT.

The chain carries TRBV29-1 and TRBJ1-2; 9 nucleotides match TRBD1. Trimming cost V 6 bases and J 7 bases; bases outside gene matches: 6. The CDR3 runs to 12 residues. Germline V CDR1 and CDR2: SQVTM, ANQGSEA. CDR3 region: CSVGTGLGGYTF. As DNA, the CDR3 is TGCAGCGTGGGGACAGGGCTGGGTGGCTACACCTTC.

The rearrangement links TRBV5-6 to TRBJ2-2; no clear D gene. The CDR3 is made up of 15 amino acids. The germline V and J ends were trimmed by 4 bases and 2 bases, with 12 bases remaining between them. Germline-derived CDR1 and CDR2 are SGHDT and YYEEEE. The CDR3 DNA sequence: TGTGCCAGCAGCAAGGGAAATAGAAACACCGGGGAGCTGTTTTTT. Translating gives CASSKGNRNTGELFF.

This clone was seen a few times. The V call is TRBV6-5, the J call TRBJ1-6; D ambiguous. This CDR3 is built from 11 residues. The ends were cut back, 8 bases at V and 7 bases at J, with 6 bases in the middle. The germline V gene encodes CDR1 MNHEY and CDR2 SVGAGI. CDR3 sequence reads: CASGLNSPLHF. The CDR3 DNA follows: TGTGCCAGCGGGTTGAATTCACCCCTCCACTTT.

The chain couples TRBV11-3 to TRBJ2-3; either TRBD1 or TRBD2 may supply D (5 bases each). This CDR3 comprises 14 residues. Germline loops: CDR1 SGHNT, CDR2 YENEEA. Trimming removed 8 bases at V and 1 base at J, with 13 bases between. In DNA, the CDR3 is TGTGCCAGCTCTGAGGGGCGGGGCACAGATACGCAGTATTTT. Its protein product is CASSEGRGTDTQYF.

The V and J genes are TRBV12-5 and TRBJ2-1; D might be TRBD2 (6 bases). The V gene's germline CDR1 is LGHNT and CDR2 FRNRAP. The CDR3 sequence is 16 residues long. The ends were cut back, 3 bases at V and 0 bases at J, with 12 bases in the middle. CDR3 protein: CASGFSLASSYNEQFF. In DNA form, the CDR3 reads TGTGCTAGTGGTTTCTCCCTAGCGAGCTCCTACAATGAGCAGTTCTTC.